Below are 13 T cell receptor beta chains sequenced from a single sample in a study of T cells after yellow fever vaccination (dated by TCRdb to about 2019). Sample treatment or condition, as interpreted from the label and publication: live attenuated yellow fever vaccine strain. The library was built by means of 5' RACE. The data were produced on an Illumina HiSeq 2500. TCRdb cleaned the public reads at Q25 with fastp, built clones with MiXCR and kept in-frame beta chains. Rows merge per CDR3 protein into single entries with the most common DNA and genes. The sample records some 600,000 distinct CDR3 sequences, approximately 13% of which are singletons. The ten largest clones add up to 15% of the sample. Source: PBMCs, taken on the day of the yellow fever booster vaccination. The receptors stem from a man aged 30 to 45 who received the YFV17D yellow fever vaccine.

The genes are TRBV7-8 and TRBJ2-5, with TRBD2 as a possible D gene (8 bases). V was trimmed by 3 bases and J by 2 bases, leaving 22 bases between them. Germline lookup yields CDR1 SGHVS and CDR2 FQNEAQ. The CDR3 is 18 amino acids. This chain's CDR3 is CASSFGGARGTQQETQYF. CDR3 sequence (DNA): TGTGCCAGCAGCTTCGGGGGGGCCAGGGGGACTCAACAAGAGACCCAGTACTTC.

The gene calls are TRBV13 and TRBJ1-4; D is ambiguous. Trimming shortened V by 5 bases and J by 8 bases, and 15 bases separated the two germline ends. Germline V gene data show CDR1 as PRHDT and CDR2 as FYEKMQ (reference sequence). The CDR3 is made up of 14 amino acids. This chain's CDR3 is CASSRPRENEKLFF. The CDR3 region has the DNA TGTGCCAGCAGCCGCCCTCGCGAAAACGAAAAACTGTTTTTT.

This clonotype has a count of ten or more. V is TRBV29-1 and J is TRBJ2-3; D may correspond to TRBD1 or TRBD2 (6 bases each). The CDR3 covers 17 residues. Germline V gene data show CDR1 as SQVTM and CDR2 as ANQGSEA. The germline V and J ends were trimmed by 3 bases and 1 base, with 20 bases remaining between them. The chain's CDR3 is CSVDTPRGALGTDTQYF. The CDR3 coding sequence is TGCAGCGTTGACACCCCAAGGGGGGCGTTGGGCACAGATACGCAGTATTTT.

The chain carries TRBV29-1 and TRBJ2-2, with D possibly matching TRBD2 (6 bases). CDR1 is SQVTM, CDR2 ANQGSEA, per germline. The V end was cut by 4 bases, the J end by 5 bases, with 11 bases between. CDR3 size: 13 residues. The CDR3 sequence is CSVAVSGTGELFF. The CDR3 DNA reads TGCAGCGTTGCTGTCAGCGGGACCGGGGAGCTGTTTTTT.

This clonotype came up a few times. The rearrangement uses TRBV5-1 and TRBJ2-2; a weak D match, TRBD1 (6 bases). CDR3 length: 16 residues. Germline assignment: CDR1 SGHRS and CDR2 YFSETQ. V shed 1 base and J shed 3 bases, with 13 bases lying between them. The CDR3, as DNA: TGCGCCAGCAGCTTGCTCGTGACAGGAGACACCGGGGAGCTGTTTTTT. Amino acid sequence: CASSLLVTGDTGELFF.

This clonotype was counted only a few times. The chain carries TRBV24-1 and TRBJ2-3; a weak D match, TRBD2 (5 bases). This CDR3 spans 16 amino acids. With 3 bases removed from V and 0 bases from J, the gap between germline ends came to 12 bases. Germline-derived CDR1 and CDR2 are KGHDR and SFDVKD. Written as DNA, the CDR3 is TGTGCCACCAGTGATCAGTCGCCGGGAAGCACAGATACGCAGTATTTT. Translation: CATSDQSPGSTDTQYF.

The chain links TRBV30 to TRBJ2-3, with 7 bases aligning to TRBD1. Per germline, CDR1 GTSNPN and CDR2 SVGIG (reference sequence). The junction had 2 bases not matched to a gene; V was cut back by 5 bases and J by 0 bases. The CDR3 has 13 residues. CDR3 DNA: TGTGCCTGGGGGACAGCTAGCACAGATACGCAGTATTTT. It is translated as CAWGTASTDTQYF.

This clonotype was detected only a few times. The chain carries TRBV3-1 and TRBJ1-5; D is perhaps TRBD1 (6 bases). There are 14 residues in the CDR3. Germline lookup yields CDR1 LGHDT and CDR2 YNNKEL (reference sequence). V was pared by 2 bases and J by 4 bases, with 9 bases between. The CDR3 reads CASSQTGANQPQHF. CDR3 DNA sequence: TGTGCCAGCAGCCAAACGGGGGCTAATCAGCCCCAGCATTTT.

This clonotype has only a few counts. The chain uses TRBV10-2 and TRBJ1-5; D remains ambiguous. Trimming shortened V by 3 bases and J by 5 bases, and 11 bases separated the two germline ends. This CDR3 is 14 amino acids long. CDR1 is WSHSY and CDR2 is SAAADI in the germline V gene. The CDR3: CASSEGFLDQPQHF. In nucleotides, the CDR3 is TGCGCCAGCAGTGAAGGGTTTCTGGATCAGCCCCAGCATTTT.

There are a few counts of this clonotype. This rearrangement joins TRBV7-2 to TRBJ1-1; a possible D gene is TRBD1 (6 bases). This CDR3 region has 14 residues. CDR1 is SGHTA and CDR2 is FQGNSA in the germline V gene. Trimming cost V 3 bases and J 4 bases, with 12 bases left between them. CDR3 residues: CASSFSDRLTEAFF. CDR3 coding DNA: TGTGCCAGCAGCTTTTCGGACAGACTCACTGAAGCTTTCTTT. Full variable domain (outside the CDR3, taken from reference TRBV7-2 and TRBJ1-1): GAGVSQSPSNKVTEKGKDVELRCDPISGHTALYWYRQSLGQGLEFLIYFQGNSAPDKSGLPSDRFSAERTGGSVSTLTIQRTQQEDSAVYLCASSFSDRLTEAFFGQGTRLTVV.

The rearrangement uses TRBV6-6 and TRBJ2-7, with 12 bases identical to TRBD2. Germline V gene lookup returns CDR1 MNHNY and CDR2 SVGAGI (reference sequence). Unmatched junction bases numbered 4, after V lost 6 bases and J lost 7 bases. The CDR3 totals 13 residues. CDR3 DNA: TGTGCCAGCAGCCACGGACTAGCGGGAGAGCAGTACTTC. As protein: CASSHGLAGEQYF.

The J gene is TRBJ2-5, the V gene TRBV10-3; D perhaps matches TRBD1 (5 bases). The germline V gene has CDR1 ENHRY and CDR2 SYGVKD. The V end was cut by 0 bases, the J end by 4 bases, with 9 bases between. CDR3 length: 14 residues. The CDR3 here is CAISESAGPETQYF. In nucleotides, the CDR3 is TGTGCCATCAGTGAGTCGGCAGGGCCAGAGACCCAGTACTTC.

This clonotype turned up a few times. The chain couples TRBV21-1 to TRBJ2-5. TRBV21-1 is annotated as a pseudogene. This CDR3 is 15 amino acids long. The CDR3 protein is CASSTPSWYQETQYF. As DNA, the CDR3 is TGTGCCAGCAGCACTCCAAGTTGGTACCAAGAGACCCAGTACTTC.